This is a list of T cell receptor beta chains from one sample in a study of breast tumors, draining lymph nodes, adjacent tissues. TCRdb processed the multiplex PCR reads anew with MiXCR; each CDR3 protein has one entry. The table lists about 140,000 distinct CDR3 sequences, around a third of them singletons. Sequenced: axillary lymph node tissue. The receptors come from a female donor with breast cancer. Some clones in this sample may be carry-over from other donors' samples. CDR3s leave out the opening cysteine and the closing phenylalanine or tryptophan. Each record gives: V gene, J gene, CDR3 protein.

V gene: TRBV7-3
J gene: TRBJ1-2
CDR3 protein: ASSFPEAARGYT

V gene: TRBV7-9
J gene: TRBJ2-1
CDR3 protein: ASTQHNEQF

V gene: TRBV18
J gene: TRBJ2-3
CDR3 protein: ASRAGGSTDTQY

V gene: TRBV19
J gene: TRBJ2-3
CDR3 protein: ASSITLAGGRNTQY

V gene: TRBV29-1
J gene: TRBJ1-4
CDR3 protein: SVEDNGKLF

V gene: TRBV20-1
J gene: TRBJ2-1
CDR3 protein: SARDTGSSYNEQF

V gene: TRBV12-3/TRBV12-4
J gene: TRBJ2-2
CDR3 protein: ASSPGPPFAGELF

V gene: TRBV6-4
J gene: TRBJ2-2
CDR3 protein: ASRVLFTWAPNSTGELF

V gene: TRBV15
J gene: TRBJ2-1
CDR3 protein: ATSRDEAGGPYNEQF

V gene: TRBV30
J gene: TRBJ1-2
CDR3 protein: AWIGQLYGYT

V gene: TRBV6-1
J gene: TRBJ2-5
CDR3 protein: ASSEGTGRETQY

V gene: TRBV6-5
J gene: TRBJ2-3
CDR3 protein: ASSGQGTALDTQY

V gene: TRBV6-6
J gene: TRBJ2-4
CDR3 protein: ASSYLSGQGVKNIQY

V gene: TRBV5-1
J gene: TRBJ1-4
CDR3 protein: ASRQDRSNEKLF

V gene: TRBV18
J gene: TRBJ2-3
CDR3 protein: ASSPPVQGVGDTQY

V gene: TRBV9
J gene: TRBJ1-2
CDR3 protein: ASSQRTGDYGYT

V gene: TRBV7-7
J gene: TRBJ1-6
CDR3 protein: ASSFYICSASAYNSPLH

V gene: TRBV5-4
J gene: TRBJ1-2
CDR3 protein: ASSLDEIGYT

V gene: TRBV20-1
J gene: TRBJ1-6
CDR3 protein: SAKGQGSSPLH

V gene: TRBV5-1
J gene: TRBJ1-2
CDR3 protein: ASSLGTGGIYGYT

V gene: TRBV27
J gene: TRBJ1-5
CDR3 protein: ASGGRGNNQPQH

V gene: TRBV10-3
J gene: TRBJ2-7
CDR3 protein: AISHHSGHEQY

V gene: TRBV9
J gene: TRBJ1-6
CDR3 protein: ASSVAESPLH

V gene: TRBV27
J gene: TRBJ1-6
CDR3 protein: ASKPGGVSSYNSPLH

V gene: TRBV7-9
J gene: TRBJ2-4
CDR3 protein: ASSSSEELAKNIQY

V gene: TRBV27
J gene: TRBJ1-2
CDR3 protein: ASRLAGTGNMHGYT

V gene: TRBV10-2
J gene: TRBJ1-2
CDR3 protein: ASTGGQDSVINYGYT

V gene: TRBV25-1
J gene: TRBJ2-1
CDR3 protein: ASSERGSKGNEQF

V gene: TRBV6-5
J gene: TRBJ2-3
CDR3 protein: ASSHVGGGADTQY

V gene: TRBV6-5
J gene: TRBJ2-5
CDR3 protein: ASSYSQDLPSPLETQY

V gene: TRBV2
J gene: TRBJ1-6
CDR3 protein: ATSGQGFYNSPLH

V gene: TRBV5-6
J gene: TRBJ1-2
CDR3 protein: ANSAGQGRNNGYI

V gene: TRBV6-1
J gene: TRBJ2-3
CDR3 protein: ASSHRTGTDTQY

V gene: TRBV5-1
J gene: TRBJ2-5
CDR3 protein: ASSLPGQGHTQY

V gene: TRBV5-8
J gene: TRBJ2-5
CDR3 protein: ASSLTVGQEETQY

V gene: TRBV4-2
J gene: TRBJ2-5
CDR3 protein: ASSQEGAGGRETQY